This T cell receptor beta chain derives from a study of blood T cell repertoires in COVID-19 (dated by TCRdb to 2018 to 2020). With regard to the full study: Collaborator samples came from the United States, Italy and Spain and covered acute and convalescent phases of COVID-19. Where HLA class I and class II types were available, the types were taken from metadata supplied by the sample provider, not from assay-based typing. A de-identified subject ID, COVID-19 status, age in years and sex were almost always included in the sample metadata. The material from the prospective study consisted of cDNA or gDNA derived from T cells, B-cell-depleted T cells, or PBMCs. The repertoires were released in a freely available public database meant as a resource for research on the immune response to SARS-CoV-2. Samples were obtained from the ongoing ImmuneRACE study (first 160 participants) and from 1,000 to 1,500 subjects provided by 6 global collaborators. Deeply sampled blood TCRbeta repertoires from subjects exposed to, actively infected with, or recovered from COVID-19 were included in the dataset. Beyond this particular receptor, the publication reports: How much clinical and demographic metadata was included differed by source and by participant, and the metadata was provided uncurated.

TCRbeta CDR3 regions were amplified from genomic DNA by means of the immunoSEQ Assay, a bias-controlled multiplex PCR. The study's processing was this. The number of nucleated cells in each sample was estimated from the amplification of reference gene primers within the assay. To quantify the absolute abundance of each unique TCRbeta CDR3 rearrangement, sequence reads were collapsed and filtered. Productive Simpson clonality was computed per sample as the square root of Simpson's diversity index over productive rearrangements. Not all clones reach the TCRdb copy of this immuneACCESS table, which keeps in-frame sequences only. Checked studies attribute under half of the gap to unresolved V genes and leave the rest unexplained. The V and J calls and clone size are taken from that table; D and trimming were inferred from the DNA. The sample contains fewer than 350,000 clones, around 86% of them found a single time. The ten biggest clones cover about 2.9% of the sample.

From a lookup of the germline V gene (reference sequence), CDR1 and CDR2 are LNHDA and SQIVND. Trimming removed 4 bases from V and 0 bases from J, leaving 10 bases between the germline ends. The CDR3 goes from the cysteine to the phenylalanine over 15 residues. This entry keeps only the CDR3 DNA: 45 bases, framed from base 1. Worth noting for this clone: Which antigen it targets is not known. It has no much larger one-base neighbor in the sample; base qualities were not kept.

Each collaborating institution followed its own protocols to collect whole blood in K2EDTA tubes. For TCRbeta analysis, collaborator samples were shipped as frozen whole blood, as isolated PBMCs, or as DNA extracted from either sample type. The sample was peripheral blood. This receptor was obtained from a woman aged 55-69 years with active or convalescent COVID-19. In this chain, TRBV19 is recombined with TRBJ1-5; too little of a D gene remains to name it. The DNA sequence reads TGTGCCAGTAGTAGTACGGTTCTTAGCAATCAGCCCCAGCATTTT. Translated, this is CASSSTVLSNQPQHF.